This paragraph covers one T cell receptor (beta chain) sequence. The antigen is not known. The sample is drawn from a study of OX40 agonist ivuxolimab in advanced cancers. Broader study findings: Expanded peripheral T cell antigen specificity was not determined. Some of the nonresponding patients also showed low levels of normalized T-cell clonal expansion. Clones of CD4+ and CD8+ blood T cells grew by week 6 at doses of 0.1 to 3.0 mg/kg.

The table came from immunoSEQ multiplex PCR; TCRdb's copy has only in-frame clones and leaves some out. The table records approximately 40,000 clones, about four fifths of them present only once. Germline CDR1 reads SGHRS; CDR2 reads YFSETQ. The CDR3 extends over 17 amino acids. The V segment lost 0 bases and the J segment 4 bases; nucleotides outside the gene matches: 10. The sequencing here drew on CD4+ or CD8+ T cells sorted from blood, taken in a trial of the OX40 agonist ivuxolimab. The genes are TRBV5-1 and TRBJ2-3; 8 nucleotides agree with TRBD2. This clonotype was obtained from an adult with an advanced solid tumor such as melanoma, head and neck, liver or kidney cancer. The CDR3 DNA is TGCGCCAGCAGCTTGGCCTACACGGGAGGGGGGGCAGATACGCAGTATTTT. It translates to CASSLAYTGGGADTQYF.